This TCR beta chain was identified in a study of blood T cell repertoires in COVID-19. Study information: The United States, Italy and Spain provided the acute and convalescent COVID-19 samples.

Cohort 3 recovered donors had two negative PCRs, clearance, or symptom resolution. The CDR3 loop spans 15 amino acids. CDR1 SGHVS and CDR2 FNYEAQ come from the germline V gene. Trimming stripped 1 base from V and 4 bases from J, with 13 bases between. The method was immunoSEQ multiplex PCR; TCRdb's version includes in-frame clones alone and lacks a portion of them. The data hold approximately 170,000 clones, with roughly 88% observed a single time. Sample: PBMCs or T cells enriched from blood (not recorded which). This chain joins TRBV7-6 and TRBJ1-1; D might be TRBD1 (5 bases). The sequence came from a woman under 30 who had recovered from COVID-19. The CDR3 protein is CASSLEQGSVTEAFF. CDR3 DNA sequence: TGTGCCAGCAGCTTAGAGCAGGGTTCGGTCACTGAAGCTTTCTTT.